The text below deals with one T cell receptor beta chain. These data originate in a study of CD8 T cells in Susac syndrome. Sequencing of TCR beta was undertaken in CD8+ and CD4+ T cells derived from blood. RNA amounts of roughly 0.45 to 1 ug underwent reverse transcription with random hexamers. Across 54 Vbeta and 13 Jbeta, TCR beta CDR3 was amplified with immunoSEQ multiplex PCR. Using its own MiXCR run on the immunoSEQ multiplex PCR reads, TCRdb lists one record per CDR3 protein. The sample includes about 130,000 distinct CDR3 sequences, roughly 96% of them seen just once. V shed 5 bases, J shed 3 bases, and the junction held 5 bases outside the gene matches. The germline V gene encodes CDR1 MNHEY and CDR2 SVGAGI. The length of the CDR3 is 15 residues.

The V call is TRBV6-5, the J call TRBJ2-1, with 9 bases identical to TRBD2. This TCR came from a human donor in good health. The sequenced sample consisted of CD4+ T cells from PBMCs. The CDR3 protein is CASSRLAEGYNEQFF. The CDR3 DNA sequence: TGTGCCAGCAGTAGACTAGCGGAGGGCTACAATGAGCAGTTCTTC.